Below are 16 T cell receptor beta chains sequenced from a single sample in a study of blood T cell repertoires in COVID-19. Some clones are missing from TCRdb's copy, which holds only in-frame ones; the method was immunoSEQ multiplex PCR. The table shows approximately 190,000 clones, with 82% occurring only once. Sequencing was done on a sample of peripheral blood. The receptor source for this set is a woman between 55 and 75 years old with COVID-19, enrolled during active disease.

V usage is TRBV29-1 and J usage is TRBJ1-2; D is possibly TRBD1 (5 bases). Germline assignment: CDR1 SQVTM and CDR2 ANQGSEA. Trimming left V 6 bases short and J 5 bases short, with 10 bases between. The CDR3 runs 11 residues. The CDR3 DNA reads as TGCAGCGTCCAAGACAGATATGGCTACACCTTC. Its protein is CSVQDRYGYTF.

V and J are TRBV2 and TRBJ1-2; 9 bases fit TRBD1. The CDR3 contains 14 residues. In germline, CDR1 is SNHLY, CDR2 FYNNEI. Losses at the gene ends were 1 base for V and 4 bases for J; bases not matched to a gene: 1. The CDR3 here is CASSEGTGVYGYTF. DNA of the CDR3: TGTGCCAGCAGTGAAGGGACAGGGGTCTATGGCTACACCTTC.

The genes are TRBV27 and TRBJ2-1; 11 positions match TRBD2. Germline V CDR1 and CDR2: MNHEY, SMNVEV (reference sequence). Trimming removed 6 bases from V and 8 bases from J; junction bases left unmatched: 21. CDR3 length: 19 amino acids. CDR3 bases: TGTGCCAGCAGCGTTGGGGGGCCTAGCGGGAGGACCCCCCCCCATGAGCAGTTCTTC. Its translation is CASSVGGPSGRTPPHEQFF.

The V call is TRBV10-3, the J call TRBJ1-1; perhaps TRBD1 as D (6 bases). V lost 6 bases and J lost 1, with 12 bases in between. Germline V CDR1 and CDR2: ENHRY, SYGVKD. CDR3 length equals 14 residues. This CDR3 reads CAIRPGHANTEAFF. CDR3 nucleotide sequence: TGTGCCATCAGGCCGGGACACGCGAACACTGAAGCTTTCTTT.

DNA for the CDR3: TGTGCCAGTAGTATTTTCACGCGCGGGGGGAACCAAGAGACCCAGTACTTC. Residues: CASSIFTRGGNQETQYF. The rearrangement links TRBV19 to TRBJ2-5; TRBD2 matches 8 bases. The CDR3 has 17 amino acids. The J segment lost 0 bases and the V segment lost 3 bases, leaving 9 bases of the junction unmatched. Looked up from germline, CDR1 is LNHDA and CDR2 is SQIVND (reference sequence).

The chain links TRBV10-3 to TRBJ1-6; 7 bases map to TRBD1. This CDR3 has 14 amino acids. V lost 4 bases and J lost 8; bases outside the gene matches: 5. Germline V gives CDR1 ENHRY, CDR2 SYGVKD. The CDR3 loop reads CAISAQGRDSPLHF. The CDR3 DNA reads as TGTGCCATCAGTGCACAGGGGCGAGATTCACCCCTCCACTTT.

The chain is built from TRBV3-1 (or the pseudogene TRBV3-2) and TRBJ2-1; 9 bases match TRBD2. From germline, CDR1 is LGHDT and CDR2 YNNKEL (reference sequence). The CDR3 runs 16 residues. The V and J ends lost 0 bases and 6 bases, in that order; junction bases with no gene match: 6. The chain's CDR3 is CASSQDSAGGFNEQFF. DNA for the CDR3: TGTGCCAGCAGCCAAGATTCCGCGGGAGGGTTCAATGAGCAGTTCTTC.

This chain joins TRBV6-5 and TRBJ2-7; 7 nucleotides align to TRBD2. The CDR3 consists of 14 residues. Germline CDR1 MNHEY, CDR2 SVGAGI. Losses at the gene ends were 7 bases for V and 5 bases for J; bases not matched to a gene: 11. DNA of the CDR3: TGTGCCAGCAATAGTTTCGGGAGGAACGACGAGCAGTACTTC. Translated: CASNSFGRNDEQYF.

V and J are TRBV19 and TRBJ2-3; 9 bases fit TRBD2. The ends lost 5 bases at V and 4 bases at J; junction bases unmatched: 7. CDR3 length equals 15 residues. The germline V gene has CDR1 LNHDA and CDR2 SQIVND (reference sequence). The DNA of the CDR3 is TGTGCCAGTAGTCGCGCTAGCGGGGTACCAGATACGCAGTATTTT. Translated: CASSRASGVPDTQYF.

V usage is TRBV14 and J usage is TRBJ2-3, with D possibly TRBD2 on 6 matching bases. The V gene lost 2 bases and the J gene lost 0 bases, with 9 bases spanning the gap. The germline CDR1 and CDR2 sequences are SGHDN and FVKESK. The CDR3 is made up of 15 amino acids. CDR3 DNA: TGTGCCAGCAGCCAACTAGCGTCTAGCACAGATACGCAGTATTTT. Translated, it gives CASSQLASSTDTQYF.

The V call is TRBV7-3, the J call TRBJ2-2, with TRBD2 matching over 9 bases. The CDR3 has 18 amino acids. Trimming at V came to 2 bases and at J to 1 base, leaving 8 bases not matched to a gene. Germline V gives CDR1 SGHTA, CDR2 FQGTGA. The CDR3 coding sequence is TGTGCCAGCAGCTTAGTAGCTAGCGGGGTATTGAACACCGGGGAGCTGTTTTTT. Its protein product is CASSLVASGVLNTGELFF. Filled out from reference TRBV7-3 and TRBJ2-2, the complete variable domain reads GAGVSQTPSNKVTEKGKYVELRCDPISGHTALYWYRQSLGQGPEFLIYFQGTGAADDSGLPNDRFFAVRPEGSVSTLKIQRTERGDSAVYLCASSLVASGVLNTGELFFGEGSRLTVL.

The J gene is TRBJ2-3, the V gene TRBV5-1; TRBD2 matches 13 bases. The V gene's germline CDR1 is SGHRS and CDR2 YFSETQ. The V segment lost 4 bases and the J segment 8 bases; nucleotides outside the gene matches: 7. The CDR3 is made up of 15 amino acids. The CDR3 here is CASSPRTSGGTTQYF. CDR3 bases: TGCGCCAGCAGCCCCCGGACTAGCGGGGGTACTACGCAGTATTTT. Together with reference TRBV5-1 and TRBJ2-3, the CDR3 gives the full variable domain: KAGVTQTPRYLIKTRGQQVTLSCSPISGHRSVSWYQQTPGQGLQFLFEYFSETQRNKGNFPGRFSGRQFSNSRSEMNVSTLELGDSALYLCASSPRTSGGTTQYFGPGTRLTVL.

V and J are TRBV7-3 and TRBJ2-3; the D gene is possibly TRBD2 (6 bases). The V end lost 5 bases, the J end lost 5 bases, and 11 bases lay between the germline ends. The germline gives CDR1 SGHTA, CDR2 FQGTGA. The CDR3 has 13 residues. CDR3 coding DNA: TGTGCCAGCAGCCCCGGGAGAATAGATACGCAGTATTTT. Translation: CASSPGRIDTQYF.

The J gene is TRBJ2-5, the V gene TRBV28; 9 bases are shared with TRBD2. This CDR3 comprises 14 residues. Trimming removed 6 bases from V and 5 bases from J; junction bases left unmatched: 7. CDR1 and CDR2 from the germline V gene are MDHEN and SYDVKM. CDR3 coding DNA: TGTGCCAGCAGCTACGCCACTAGCGGGGAGACCCAGTACTTC. This sequence encodes CASSYATSGETQYF.

This clone has more than one count but fewer than ten. This chain connects TRBV19 to TRBJ2-2; the D is unclear. Germline assignment: CDR1 LNHDA and CDR2 SQIVND (reference sequence). The germline V and J ends were trimmed by 5 bases and 3 bases, with 7 bases remaining between them. CDR3 size: 13 residues. The CDR3 sequence is CASSGLDTGELFF. CDR3 coding DNA: TGTGCCAGTAGTGGGCTTGACACCGGGGAGCTGTTTTTT.

The rearrangement uses TRBV6-2 or TRBV6-3 and TRBJ2-1; TRBD2 agrees at 7 bases. The CDR3 contains 14 residues. V was clipped by 4 bases and J by 4 bases; unmatched bases: 4. Germline CDR1 reads MNHEY; CDR2 reads SVGEGT. The CDR3 nucleotides are TGTGCCAGCAGTTTGGGGGGAGGGTACAATGAGCAGTTCTTC. Amino acids: CASSLGGGYNEQFF.